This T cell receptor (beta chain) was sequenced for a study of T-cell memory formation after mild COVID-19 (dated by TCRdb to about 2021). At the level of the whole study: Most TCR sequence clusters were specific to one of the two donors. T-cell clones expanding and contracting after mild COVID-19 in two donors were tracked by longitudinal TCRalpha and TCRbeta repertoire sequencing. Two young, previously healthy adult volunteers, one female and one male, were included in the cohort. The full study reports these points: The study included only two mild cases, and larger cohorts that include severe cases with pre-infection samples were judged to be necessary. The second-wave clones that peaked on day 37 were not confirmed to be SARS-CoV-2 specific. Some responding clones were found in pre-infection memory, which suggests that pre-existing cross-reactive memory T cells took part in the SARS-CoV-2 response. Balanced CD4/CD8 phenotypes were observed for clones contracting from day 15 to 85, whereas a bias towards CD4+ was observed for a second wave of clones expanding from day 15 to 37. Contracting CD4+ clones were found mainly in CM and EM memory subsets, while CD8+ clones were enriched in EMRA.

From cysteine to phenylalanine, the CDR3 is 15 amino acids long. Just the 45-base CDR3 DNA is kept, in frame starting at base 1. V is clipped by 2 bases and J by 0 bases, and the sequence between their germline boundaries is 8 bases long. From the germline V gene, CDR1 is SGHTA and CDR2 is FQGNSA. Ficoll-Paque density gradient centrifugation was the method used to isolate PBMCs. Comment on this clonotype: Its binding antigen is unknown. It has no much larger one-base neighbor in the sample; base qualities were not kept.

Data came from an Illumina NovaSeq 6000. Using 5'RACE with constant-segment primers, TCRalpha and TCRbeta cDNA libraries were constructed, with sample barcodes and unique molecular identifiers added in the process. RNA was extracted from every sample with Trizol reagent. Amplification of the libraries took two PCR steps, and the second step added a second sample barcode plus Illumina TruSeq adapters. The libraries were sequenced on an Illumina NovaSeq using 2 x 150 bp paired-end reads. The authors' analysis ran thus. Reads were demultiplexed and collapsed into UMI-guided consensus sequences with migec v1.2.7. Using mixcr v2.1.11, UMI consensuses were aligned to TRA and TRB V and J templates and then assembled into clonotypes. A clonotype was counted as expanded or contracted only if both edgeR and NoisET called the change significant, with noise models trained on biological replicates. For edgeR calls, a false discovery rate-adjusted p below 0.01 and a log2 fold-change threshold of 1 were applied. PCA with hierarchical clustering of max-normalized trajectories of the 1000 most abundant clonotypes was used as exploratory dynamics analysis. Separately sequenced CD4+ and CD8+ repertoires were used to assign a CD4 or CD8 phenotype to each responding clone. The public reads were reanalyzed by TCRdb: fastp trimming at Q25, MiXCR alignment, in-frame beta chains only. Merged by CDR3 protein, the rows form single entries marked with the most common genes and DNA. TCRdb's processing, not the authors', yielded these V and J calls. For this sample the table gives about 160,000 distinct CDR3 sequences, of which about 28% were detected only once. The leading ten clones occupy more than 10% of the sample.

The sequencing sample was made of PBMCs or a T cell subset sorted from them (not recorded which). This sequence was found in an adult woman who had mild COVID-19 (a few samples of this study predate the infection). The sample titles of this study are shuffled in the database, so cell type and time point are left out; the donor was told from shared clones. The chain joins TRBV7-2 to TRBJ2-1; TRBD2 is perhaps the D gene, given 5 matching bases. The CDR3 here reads CASSLSGTSYNEQFF. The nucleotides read TGTGCCAGCAGCTTAAGCGGAACCTCCTACAATGAGCAGTTCTTC.